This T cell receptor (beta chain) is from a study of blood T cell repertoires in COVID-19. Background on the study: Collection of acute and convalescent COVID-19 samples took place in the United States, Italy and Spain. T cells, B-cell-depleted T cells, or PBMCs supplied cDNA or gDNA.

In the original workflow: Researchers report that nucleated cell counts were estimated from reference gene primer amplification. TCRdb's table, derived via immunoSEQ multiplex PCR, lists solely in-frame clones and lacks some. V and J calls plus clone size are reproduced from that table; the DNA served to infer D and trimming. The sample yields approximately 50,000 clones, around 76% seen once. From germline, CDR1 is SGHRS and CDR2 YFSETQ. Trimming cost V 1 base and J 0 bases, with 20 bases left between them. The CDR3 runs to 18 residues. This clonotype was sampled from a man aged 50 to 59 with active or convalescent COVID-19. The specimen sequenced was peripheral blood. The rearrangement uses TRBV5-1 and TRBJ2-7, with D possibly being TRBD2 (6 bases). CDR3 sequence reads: CASSLRSQLALNSYEQYF. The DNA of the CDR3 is TGCGCCAGCAGCTTGCGAAGTCAACTAGCACTAAACTCCTACGAGCAGTACTTC.